The clone carrying this T cell receptor (beta chain) has only a few counts. Antigen unknown. This sample is part of a study of shared clonotypes between healthy human individuals. On the study more broadly: Donor ages ranged 18 to 49 years: two women, a few men. Points from the study as a whole: Naive subsets generally had larger estimated richness than memory subsets.

Investigators spread the genomic DNA of each subset evenly over several immunoSEQ plates. Measured with immunoSEQ multiplex PCR; TCRdb has only the in-frame clones, and not every one. The sample includes roughly 330,000 clones, approximately 79% of them seen just once. Per the germline V gene, CDR1 is SGHKS and CDR2 is YYEKEE (reference sequence). This CDR3 has 15 residues. The V end lost 0 bases, the J end lost 0 bases, and 7 bases lay between the germline ends. The sample comprised memory CD4+ T cells sorted from blood. Subset defined: CD45RA-negative fraction. The J gene is TRBJ2-1, the V gene TRBV5-5, with unresolved D. The source is a man between 25 and 39 years old in good health. The CDR3 sequence: CASSLARSSYNEQFF. The CDR3 region has the DNA TGTGCCAGCAGCTTGGCTAGAAGCTCCTACAATGAGCAGTTCTTC.